Listed below are T cell receptor beta chains from one sample, sequenced in a study of blood T cell repertoires in COVID-19. Data came from immunoSEQ multiplex PCR; TCRdb stores just in-frame clones and leaves some out. The repertoire has roughly 99,000 clones, approximately 80% of them found once; the top ten carry about 4.3%. The sequenced material came from peripheral blood. The receptors shown here come from a man between 65 and 85 years old with acute or convalescent COVID-19. The CDR3 runs from the conserved cysteine through the conserved F or W. A D gene is named only where the DNA matches it firmly. Clone size is stated in some rows and not others, as once, few, many or a class when expanded.

V	D	J	size	CDR3	DNA
TRBV19	TRBD1	TRBJ1-1	NA	CASSRTGSVNTEAFF	TGTGCCAGTAGCCGGACAGGATCGGTGAACACTGAAGCTTTCTTT
TRBV27	TRBD1	TRBJ2-3	once	CASSLGDRVTDTQYF	TGTGCCAGCAGTTTAGGGGACAGGGTCACAGATACGCAGTATTTT
TRBV6-6	TRBD1	TRBJ1-6	NA	CASNPGQGLLTLHF	TGTGCCAGCAATCCGGGACAGGGCCTTTTAACCCTCCACTTT
TRBV27	NA	TRBJ1-1	few	CASSYRGYMNTEAFF	TGTGCCAGCAGCTATAGGGGCTACATGAACACTGAAGCTTTCTTT
TRBV5-1	TRBD1	TRBJ2-3	NA	CASSPTGTVTDTQYF	TGCGCCAGCAGCCCCACCGGGACAGTGACAGATACGCAGTATTTT
TRBV14	NA	TRBJ1-1	NA	CASSLGEETEAFF	TGTGCCAGCAGCCTAGGGGAGGAAACTGAAGCTTTCTTT
TRBV2	NA	TRBJ1-1	NA	CASRLQGDTEAFF	TGTGCCAGCAGGTTACAGGGTGACACTGAAGCTTTCTTT
TRBV18	NA	TRBJ1-1	once	CASSPEVNTEAFF	TGTGCCAGCTCACCGGAGGTCAACACTGAAGCTTTCTTT
TRBV5-1	TRBD1	TRBJ1-4	once	CASSLLGQVNEKLFF	TGCGCCAGCAGCTTGCTGGGACAGGTTAATGAAAAACTGTTTTTT
TRBV3-1/TRBV3-2	NA	TRBJ2-3	NA	CASSPRGAQADTQYF	TGTGCCAGCAGCCCCCGGGGGGCCCAGGCAGATACGCAGTATTTT
TRBV10-1	TRBD1	TRBJ2-5	once	CASSESSGTGGETQYF	TGCGCCAGCAGTGAGTCGAGCGGGACAGGGGGTGAGACCCAGTACTTC
TRBV24-1	NA	TRBJ1-2	once	CATSDSSQNYGYTF	TGTGCCACCAGTGACTCCAGTCAGAACTATGGCTACACCTTC
TRBV18	NA	TRBJ2-1	NA	CASSPLAAGHNEQFF	TGTGCCAGCTCTCCCCTTGCCGCGGGGCACAATGAGCAGTTCTTC
TRBV3-1/TRBV3-2	NA	TRBJ2-5	few	CASSRPGSKRETQYF	TGTGCCAGCAGCCGTCCGGGATCAAAACGGGAGACCCAGTACTTC
TRBV2	TRBD2	TRBJ2-5	NA	CASSGLAGGQETQYF	TGTGCCAGCAGTGGACTAGCGGGGGGGCAAGAGACCCAGTACTTC
TRBV5-1	TRBD1	TRBJ2-2	NA	CASFSGQGDTGELFF	TGCGCCAGCTTTAGTGGGCAGGGGGACACCGGGGAGCTGTTTTTT
TRBV7-9	NA	TRBJ2-7	NA	CASSLSGQYEQYF	TGTGCCAGCAGCTTAAGTGGGCAGTACGAGCAGTACTTC
TRBV19	TRBD1	TRBJ1-5	few	CASRGQGLSNQPQHF	TGTGCCAGTAGGGGACAGGGCCTCAGCAATCAGCCCCAGCATTTT
TRBV9	NA	TRBJ2-1	NA	CASSVGGVTQSEQFF	TGTGCCAGCAGCGTAGGTGGTGTAACACAGAGTGAGCAGTTCTTC
TRBV15	TRBD1	TRBJ1-5	NA	CATSRDLGTGVLSNQPQHF	TGTGCCACCAGCAGAGATCTCGGGACAGGGGTTTTAAGCAATCAGCCCCAGCATTTT
TRBV4-3	NA	TRBJ1-2	NA	CASSQDWLGLLTGGYTF	TGCGCCAGCAGCCAAGATTGGCTGGGACTCCTGACTGGTGGCTACACCTTC
TRBV7-9	TRBD1	TRBJ1-1	NA	CASSAPQGGNTEAFF	TGTGCCAGCAGCGCCCCACAGGGGGGTAACACTGAAGCTTTCTTT
TRBV5-4	NA	TRBJ1-6	NA	CASSWESSYNSPLHF	TGTGCCAGCAGCTGGGAGAGCTCCTATAATTCACCCCTCCACTTT
TRBV5-1	NA	TRBJ2-3	NA	CASSHRFASTDTQYF	TGCGCCAGCAGCCACAGGTTCGCTAGCACAGATACGCAGTATTTT
TRBV6-2/TRBV6-3	TRBD2	TRBJ2-3	NA	CASSQPGLAIADTQYF	TGTGCCAGCAGCCAACCGGGACTAGCGATCGCAGATACGCAGTATTTT
TRBV4-1	TRBD1	TRBJ1-6	few	CASSQDLTGLVNSPLHF	TGCGCCAGCAGCCAAGATTTGACAGGGTTGGTGAATTCACCCCTCCACTTT
TRBV5-4	NA	TRBJ2-3	NA	CASSPGGLGADTQYF	TGTGCCAGCAGCCCTGGAGGATTAGGTGCAGATACGCAGTATTTT
TRBV19	NA	TRBJ1-6	NA	CASSIGDKSPLHF	TGTGCCAGTAGTATAGGGGACAAATCACCCCTCCACTTT
TRBV9	TRBD1	TRBJ1-1	NA	CASSLMTGVTTEAFF	TGTGCCAGCAGCCTTATGACAGGGGTTACCACTGAAGCTTTCTTT
TRBV9	TRBD1	TRBJ2-6	NA	CASSVSPAGGLTSGANVLTF	TGTGCCAGCAGCGTATCCCCGGCAGGGGGCTTAACGTCTGGGGCCAACGTCCTGACTTTC
TRBV5-4	TRBD1	TRBJ2-7	NA	CASSPGQGAVYEQYF	TGTGCCAGCAGCCCGGGACAGGGGGCTGTCTACGAGCAGTACTTC
TRBV6-5	NA	TRBJ1-2	once	CASTQQGNYGYTF	TGTGCCAGCACCCAACAGGGAAACTATGGCTACACCTTC
TRBV12-3/TRBV12-4	NA	TRBJ1-1	NA	CASSRTGREAFF	TGTGCCAGCAGTCGAACAGGGCGGGAAGCTTTCTTT
TRBV5-5	TRBD2	TRBJ2-3	NA	CASSTLAGHTDTQYF	TGTGCCAGCAGCACCCTAGCGGGGCACACAGATACGCAGTATTTT
TRBV3-1/TRBV3-2	NA	TRBJ2-5	NA	CASSHTKETQYF	TGTGCCAGCAGCCATACAAAAGAGACCCAGTACTTC
TRBV6-5	TRBD1	TRBJ1-1	NA	CASSWTGMNTEAFF	TGTGCCAGCAGTTGGACAGGGATGAACACTGAAGCTTTCTTT
TRBV10-1	TRBD1	TRBJ2-4	NA	CAVSGTGGWGDIQYF	TGCGCCGTCTCGGGGACAGGGGGTTGGGGAGACATTCAGTACTTC
TRBV12-3/TRBV12-4	NA	TRBJ1-1	NA	CASSFYATDEAFF	TGTGCCAGCAGTTTCTACGCGACAGACGAAGCTTTCTTT
TRBV10-3	TRBD1	TRBJ2-6	once	CAIRGQGDSGANVLTF	TGTGCCATCAGGGGACAGGGTGACTCTGGGGCCAACGTCCTGACTTTC
TRBV6-5	NA	TRBJ2-2	NA	CASSGGRDTGELFF	TGTGCCAGCAGCGGGGGGCGCGACACCGGGGAGCTGTTTTTT
TRBV5-1	NA	TRBJ2-1	NA	CASSLDSGEQFF	TGCGCCAGCAGCTTGGATAGCGGTGAGCAGTTCTTC